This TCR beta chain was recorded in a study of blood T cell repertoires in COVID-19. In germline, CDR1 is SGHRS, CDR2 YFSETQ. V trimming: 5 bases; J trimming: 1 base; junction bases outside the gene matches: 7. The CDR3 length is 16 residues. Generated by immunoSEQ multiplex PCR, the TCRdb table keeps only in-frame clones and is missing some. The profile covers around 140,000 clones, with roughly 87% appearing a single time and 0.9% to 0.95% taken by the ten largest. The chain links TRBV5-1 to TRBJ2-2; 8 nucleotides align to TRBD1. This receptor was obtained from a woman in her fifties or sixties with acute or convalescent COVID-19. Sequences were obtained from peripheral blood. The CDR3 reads CASRSPGTGNTGELFF. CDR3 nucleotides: TGCGCCAGCAGGAGTCCCGGGACAGGGAACACCGGGGAGCTGTTTTTT.